The T cell receptor beta chain described here comes from a study of blood T cell repertoires in COVID-19. CDR1 and CDR2 (germline): SGHNT, YYREEE (reference sequence). The CDR3 is made up of 17 amino acids. The J segment lost 4 bases and the V segment lost 4 bases, leaving 12 bases of the junction unmatched. Authors' processing steps: Nucleated cell counts were estimated from reference gene primer amplification. Produced via immunoSEQ multiplex PCR; TCRdb's table is partial and in-frame only. V and J calls plus clone size are reproduced from that table; the DNA served to infer D and trimming. This sample has about 210,000 clones; around 80% occur once, and the top ten carry over 6%.

V usage is TRBV5-4 and J usage is TRBJ2-2; 8 nucleotides align to TRBD2. Sample: peripheral blood. This receptor was taken from a woman aged 80 or over with COVID-19, enrolled during active disease. CDR3 nucleotides: TGTGCCAGCAGCCCGGCGACAGCGGGGGTGATCACCGGGGAGCTGTTTTTT. This gives the protein CASSPATAGVITGELFF.